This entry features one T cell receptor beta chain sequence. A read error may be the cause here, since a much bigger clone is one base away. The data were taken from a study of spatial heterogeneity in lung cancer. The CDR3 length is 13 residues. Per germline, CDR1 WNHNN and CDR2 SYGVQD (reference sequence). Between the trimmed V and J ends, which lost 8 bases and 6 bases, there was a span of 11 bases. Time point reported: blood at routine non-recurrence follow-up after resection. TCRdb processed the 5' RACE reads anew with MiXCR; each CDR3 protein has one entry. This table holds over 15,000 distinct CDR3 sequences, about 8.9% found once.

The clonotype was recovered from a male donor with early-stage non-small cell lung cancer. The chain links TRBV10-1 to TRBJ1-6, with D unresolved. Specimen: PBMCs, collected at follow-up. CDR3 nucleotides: TGCGCCAGCTCAGGCAGTTCTAATTCACCCCTCCACTTT. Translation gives CASSGSSNSPLHF.